This entry concerns a single T cell receptor beta chain. These data belong to a study of blood T cell repertoires in COVID-19. V gave up 4 bases and J gave up 0 bases, with 12 bases separating them. This CDR3 has 15 residues. CDR1 is MDHEN, CDR2 SYDVKM, per germline. The method was immunoSEQ multiplex PCR; TCRdb's version includes in-frame clones alone and lacks a portion of them. The sample holds roughly 250,000 clones, 81% seen once. This receptor was identified in a woman aged 55-75 years with active or convalescent COVID-19. The chain combines TRBV28 with TRBJ1-2, with D unclear. Material: peripheral blood. CDR3 nucleotide sequence: TGTGCCAGCAGTTCCTTCGCCCCTACTAACTATGGCTACACCTTC. As protein: CASSSFAPTNYGYTF.